Sequencing of this T cell receptor (beta chain) was carried out in a study of CD8 T cells in ankylosing spondylitis. Study-wide points: Earlier work had already found some motif variants in reactive arthritis synovial fluid and blood. Significant enrichment of disease-linked clones was reportedly seen in matched ankylosing spondylitis synovial fluid. Blood from ankylosing spondylitis patients appeared to carry a characteristic roughly eight-variant TCR beta motif.

This CDR3 is 15 amino acids long. The ends were cut back, 0 bases at V and 3 bases at J, with 13 bases in the middle. CDR1 is SGHRS and CDR2 is YFSETQ in the germline V gene. Note on this clonotype: Its antigen is still unknown.

Making the TCR beta libraries involved quantitative 5'-RACE with molecular barcodes. TCRdb used MiXCR to reprocess the 5' RACE reads, holding one entry per CDR3 protein. Of fewer than 500,000 distinct CDR3 sequences listed, roughly a quarter are singletons. The sample consisted of blood, either unsorted or a sorted T cell fraction (not recorded which). This TCR was sampled from a male donor with ankylosing spondylitis. The rearrangement links TRBV5-1 to TRBJ2-7, with TRBD2 as a possible D gene (5 bases). CDR3 in DNA: TGCGCCAGCAGCTTGGGCCTAGCCCCATACTACGAGCAGTACTTC. Amino acids: CASSLGLAPYYEQYF.